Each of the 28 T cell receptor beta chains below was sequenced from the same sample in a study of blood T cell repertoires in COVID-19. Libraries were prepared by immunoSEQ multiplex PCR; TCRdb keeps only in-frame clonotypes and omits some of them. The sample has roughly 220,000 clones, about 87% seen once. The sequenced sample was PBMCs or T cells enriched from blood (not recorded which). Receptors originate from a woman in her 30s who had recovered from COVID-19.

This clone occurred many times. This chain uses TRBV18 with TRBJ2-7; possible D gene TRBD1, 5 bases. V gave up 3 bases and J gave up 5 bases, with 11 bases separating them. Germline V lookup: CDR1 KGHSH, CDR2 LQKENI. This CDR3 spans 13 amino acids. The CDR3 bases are TGTGCCAGCTCACCGGGGCAGAGGCACGAGCAGTACTTC. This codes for CASSPGQRHEQYF.

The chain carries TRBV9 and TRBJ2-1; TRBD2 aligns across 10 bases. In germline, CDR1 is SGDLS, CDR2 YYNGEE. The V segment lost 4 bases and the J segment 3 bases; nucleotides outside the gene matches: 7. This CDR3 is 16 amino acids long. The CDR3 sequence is CASSPRLAGDYNEQFF. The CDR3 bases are TGTGCCAGCAGCCCACGACTAGCGGGTGACTACAATGAGCAGTTCTTC.

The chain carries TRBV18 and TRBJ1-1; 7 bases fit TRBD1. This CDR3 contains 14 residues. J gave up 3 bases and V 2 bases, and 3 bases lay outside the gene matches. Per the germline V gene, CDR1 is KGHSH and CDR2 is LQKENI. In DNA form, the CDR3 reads TGTGCCAGCTCACCATCAGGGGGGTACACTGAAGCTTTCTTT. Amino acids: CASSPSGGYTEAFF.

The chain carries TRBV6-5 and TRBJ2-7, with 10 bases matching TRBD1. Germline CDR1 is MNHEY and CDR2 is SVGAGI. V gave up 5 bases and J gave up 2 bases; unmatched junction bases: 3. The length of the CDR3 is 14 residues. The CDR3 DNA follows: TGTGCCAGCAGTCCCGGACAGGGGGCCTACGAGCAGTACTTC. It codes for CASSPGQGAYEQYF.

The CDR3 here is CASSGTNQGNTIYF. The CDR3 nucleotides are TGTGCCAGCAGCGGGACAAACCAAGGAAACACCATATATTTT. The chain recombines TRBV7-9 with TRBJ1-3; a weak D match, TRBD1 (6 bases). Germline V lookup: CDR1 SEHNR, CDR2 FQNEAQ (reference sequence). V lost 5 bases and J lost 4, with 12 bases in between. The CDR3 contains 14 residues.

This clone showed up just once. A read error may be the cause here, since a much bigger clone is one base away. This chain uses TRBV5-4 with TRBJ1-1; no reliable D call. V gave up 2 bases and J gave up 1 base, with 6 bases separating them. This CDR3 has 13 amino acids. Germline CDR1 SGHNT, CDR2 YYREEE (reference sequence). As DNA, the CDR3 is TGTGCCAGCAGCTTACGAGAGAACACTGAAGCTTTCTTT. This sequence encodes CASSLRENTEAFF.

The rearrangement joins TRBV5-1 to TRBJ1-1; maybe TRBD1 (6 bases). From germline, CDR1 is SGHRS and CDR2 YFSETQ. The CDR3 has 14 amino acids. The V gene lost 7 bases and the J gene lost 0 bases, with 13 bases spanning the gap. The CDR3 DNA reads TGCGCCAGCCGACGAGGGGGTATGAACACTGAAGCTTTCTTT. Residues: CASRRGGMNTEAFF.

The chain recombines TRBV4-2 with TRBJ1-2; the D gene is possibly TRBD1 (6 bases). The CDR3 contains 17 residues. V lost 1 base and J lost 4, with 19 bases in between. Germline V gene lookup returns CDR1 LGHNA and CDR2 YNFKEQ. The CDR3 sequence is CASSQGLRGSRLYGYTF. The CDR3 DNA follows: TGTGCCAGCAGCCAAGGACTCAGGGGTTCACGTCTCTATGGCTACACCTTC.

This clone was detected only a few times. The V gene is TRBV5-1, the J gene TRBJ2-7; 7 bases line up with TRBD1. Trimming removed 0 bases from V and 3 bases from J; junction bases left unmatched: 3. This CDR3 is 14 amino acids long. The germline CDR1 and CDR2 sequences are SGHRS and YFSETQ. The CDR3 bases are TGCGCCAGCAGCTTGGTATCAGGGGGCTACGAGCAGTACTTC. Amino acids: CASSLVSGGYEQYF.

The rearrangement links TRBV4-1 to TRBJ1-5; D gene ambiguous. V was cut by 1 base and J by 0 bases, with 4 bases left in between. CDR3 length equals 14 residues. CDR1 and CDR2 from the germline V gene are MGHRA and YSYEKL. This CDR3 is CASSQVYSNQPQHF. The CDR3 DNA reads TGCGCCAGCAGCCAAGTTTATAGCAATCAGCCCCAGCATTTT.

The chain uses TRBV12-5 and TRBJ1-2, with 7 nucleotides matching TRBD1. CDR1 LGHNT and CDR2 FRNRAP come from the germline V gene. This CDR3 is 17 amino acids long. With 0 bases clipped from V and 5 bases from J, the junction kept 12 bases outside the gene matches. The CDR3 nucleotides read TGTGCTAGTGGTTTGGTGGTCGTCGACAGGGTTACTTATGGCTACACCTTC. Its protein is CASGLVVVDRVTYGYTF.

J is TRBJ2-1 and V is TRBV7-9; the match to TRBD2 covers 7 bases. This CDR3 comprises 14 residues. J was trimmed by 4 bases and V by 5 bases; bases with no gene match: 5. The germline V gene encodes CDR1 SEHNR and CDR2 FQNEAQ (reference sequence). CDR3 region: CASSQAGLYNEQFF. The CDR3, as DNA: TGTGCCAGCAGCCAAGCGGGACTTTACAATGAGCAGTTCTTC. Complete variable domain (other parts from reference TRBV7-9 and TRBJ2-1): DTGVSQNPRHKITKRGQNVTFRCDPISEHNRLYWYRQTLGQGPEFLTYFQNEAQLEKSRLLSDRFSAERPKGSFSTLEIQRTEQGDSAMYLCASSQAGLYNEQFFGPGTRLTVL.

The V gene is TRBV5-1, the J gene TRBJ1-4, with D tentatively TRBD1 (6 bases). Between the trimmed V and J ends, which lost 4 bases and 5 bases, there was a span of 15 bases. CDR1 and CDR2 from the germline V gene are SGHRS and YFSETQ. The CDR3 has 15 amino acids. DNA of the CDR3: TGCGCCAGCAGCGACGGACAGAGCGTAAATGAAAAACTGTTTTTT. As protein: CASSDGQSVNEKLFF.

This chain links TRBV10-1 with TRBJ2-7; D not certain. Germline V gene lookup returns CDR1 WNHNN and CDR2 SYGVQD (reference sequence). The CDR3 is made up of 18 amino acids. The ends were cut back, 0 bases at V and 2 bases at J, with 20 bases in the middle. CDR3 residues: CASSESKLRTVPPYEQYF. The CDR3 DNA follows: TGCGCCAGCAGTGAGTCGAAACTGAGAACAGTGCCACCCTACGAGCAGTACTTC.

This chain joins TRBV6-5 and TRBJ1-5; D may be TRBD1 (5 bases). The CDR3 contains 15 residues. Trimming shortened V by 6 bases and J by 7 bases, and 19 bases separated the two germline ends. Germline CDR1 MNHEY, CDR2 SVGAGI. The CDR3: CASSSIGQKGQPQHF. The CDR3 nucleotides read TGTGCCAGCAGCAGCATTGGACAAAAGGGCCAGCCCCAGCATTTT.

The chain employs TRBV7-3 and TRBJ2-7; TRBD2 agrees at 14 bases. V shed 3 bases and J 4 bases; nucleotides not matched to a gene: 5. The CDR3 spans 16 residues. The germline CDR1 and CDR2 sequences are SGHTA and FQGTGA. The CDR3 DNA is TGTGCCAGCAGCTTGACTAGCGGGGGGGCGAGTTACGAGCAGTACTTC. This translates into CASSLTSGGASYEQYF. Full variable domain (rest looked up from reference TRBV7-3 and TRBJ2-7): GAGVSQTPSNKVTEKGKYVELRCDPISGHTALYWYRQSLGQGPEFLIYFQGTGAADDSGLPNDRFFAVRPEGSVSTLKIQRTERGDSAVYLCASSLTSGGASYEQYFGPGTRLTVT.

This chain's CDR3 is CASSLGTVTFF. Written as DNA, the CDR3 is TGCGCCAGCAGCTTAGGTACAGTTACGTTCTTC. The J gene is TRBJ2-1, the V gene TRBV5-1; the D is unclear. This CDR3 contains 11 residues. The V gene's germline CDR1 is SGHRS and CDR2 YFSETQ. The V and J ends lost 2 bases and 15 bases respectively, with 12 bases between them.

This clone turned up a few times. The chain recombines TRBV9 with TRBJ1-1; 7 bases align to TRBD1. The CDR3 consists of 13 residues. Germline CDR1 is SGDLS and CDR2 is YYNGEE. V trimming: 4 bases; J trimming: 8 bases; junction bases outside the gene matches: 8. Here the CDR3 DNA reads TGTGCCAGCAGCCCAGGGACAGTGGACGAAGCTTTCTTT. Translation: CASSPGTVDEAFF.

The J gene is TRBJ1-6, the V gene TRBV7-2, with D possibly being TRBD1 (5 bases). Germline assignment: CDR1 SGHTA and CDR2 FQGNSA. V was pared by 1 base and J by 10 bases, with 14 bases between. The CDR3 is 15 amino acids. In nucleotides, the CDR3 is TGTGCCAGCAGCTTAGTTGGCAGGGTAGAATCACCCCTCCACTTT. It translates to CASSLVGRVESPLHF.

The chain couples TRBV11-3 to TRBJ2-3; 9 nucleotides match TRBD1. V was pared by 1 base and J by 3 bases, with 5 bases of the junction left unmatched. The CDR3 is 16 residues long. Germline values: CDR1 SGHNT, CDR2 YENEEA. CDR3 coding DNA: TGTGCCAGCAGCTTAGGGGGACAGGGATCGACAGATACGCAGTATTTT. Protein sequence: CASSLGGQGSTDTQYF.

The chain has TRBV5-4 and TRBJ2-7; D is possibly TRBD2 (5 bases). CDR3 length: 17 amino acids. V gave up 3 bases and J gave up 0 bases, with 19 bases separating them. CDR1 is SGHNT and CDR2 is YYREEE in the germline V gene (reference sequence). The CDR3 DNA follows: TGTGCCAGCAGCTGGACGGTAGGACGTACTAGCTCCTACGAGCAGTACTTC. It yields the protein CASSWTVGRTSSYEQYF.

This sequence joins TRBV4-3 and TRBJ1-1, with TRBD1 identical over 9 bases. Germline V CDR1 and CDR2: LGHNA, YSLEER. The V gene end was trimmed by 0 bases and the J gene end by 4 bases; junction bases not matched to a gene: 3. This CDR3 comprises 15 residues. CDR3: CASSQDWTGATEAFF. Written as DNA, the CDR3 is TGCGCCAGCAGCCAAGATTGGACAGGGGCCACTGAAGCTTTCTTT.

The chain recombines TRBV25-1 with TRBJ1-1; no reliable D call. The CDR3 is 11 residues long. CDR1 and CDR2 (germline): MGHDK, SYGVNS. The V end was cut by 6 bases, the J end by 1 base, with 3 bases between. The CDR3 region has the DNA TGTGCCAGCAGGCGGAACACTGAAGCTTTCTTT. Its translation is CASRRNTEAFF. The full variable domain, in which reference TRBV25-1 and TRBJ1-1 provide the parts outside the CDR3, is EADIYQTPRYLVIGTGKKITLECSQTMGHDKMYWYQQDPGMELHLIHYSYGVNSTEKGDLSSESTVSRIRTEHFPLTLESARPSHTSQYLCASRRNTEAFFGQGTRLTVV.

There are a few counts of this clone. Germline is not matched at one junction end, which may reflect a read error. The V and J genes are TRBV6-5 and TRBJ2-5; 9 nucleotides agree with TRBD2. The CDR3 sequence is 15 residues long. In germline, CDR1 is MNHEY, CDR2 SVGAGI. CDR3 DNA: TGTGGCAGCTTAGGGGGTAGCGGGGGAAAAGAGACCCAGTACTTC. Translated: CGSLGGSGGKETQYF.

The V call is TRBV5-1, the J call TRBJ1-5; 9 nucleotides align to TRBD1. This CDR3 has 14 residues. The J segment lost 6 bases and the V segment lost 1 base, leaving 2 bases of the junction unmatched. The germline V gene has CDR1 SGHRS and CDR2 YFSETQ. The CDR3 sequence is CASSLTGGSQPQHF. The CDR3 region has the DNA TGCGCCAGCAGCTTGACAGGGGGCAGTCAGCCCCAGCATTTT.

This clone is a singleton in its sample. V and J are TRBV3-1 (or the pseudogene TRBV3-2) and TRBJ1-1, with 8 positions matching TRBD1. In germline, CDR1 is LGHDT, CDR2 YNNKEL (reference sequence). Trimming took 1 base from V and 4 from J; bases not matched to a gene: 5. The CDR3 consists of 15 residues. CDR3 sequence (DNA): TGTGCCAGCAGCCAAGCCCAGGGGGCCCTCACTGAAGCTTTCTTT. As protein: CASSQAQGALTEAFF.

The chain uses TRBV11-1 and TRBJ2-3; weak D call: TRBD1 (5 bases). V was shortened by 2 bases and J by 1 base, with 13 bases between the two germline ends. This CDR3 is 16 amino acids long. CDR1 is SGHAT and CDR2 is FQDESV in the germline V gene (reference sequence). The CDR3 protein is CASSLTQGMGTDTQYF. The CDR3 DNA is TGTGCCAGCAGCTTAACCCAGGGAATGGGCACAGATACGCAGTATTTT.

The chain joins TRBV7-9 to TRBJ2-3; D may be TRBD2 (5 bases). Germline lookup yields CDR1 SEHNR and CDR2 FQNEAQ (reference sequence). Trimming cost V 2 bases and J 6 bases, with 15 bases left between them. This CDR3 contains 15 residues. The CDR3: CASSLRLLGGDTQYF. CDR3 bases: TGTGCCAGCAGCTTAAGGCTTCTCGGCGGGGATACGCAGTATTTT. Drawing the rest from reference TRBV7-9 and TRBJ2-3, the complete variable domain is DTGVSQNPRHKITKRGQNVTFRCDPISEHNRLYWYRQTLGQGPEFLTYFQNEAQLEKSRLLSDRFSAERPKGSFSTLEIQRTEQGDSAMYLCASSLRLLGGDTQYFGPGTRLTVL.